The clone carrying this TCR beta chain was found once. The antigen is undetermined. A much larger clone differs by one base, so this may be a read error. This sample is drawn from a study of molecular identifiers for immune sequencing clone quantification. Study-level points and caveats: Among effectors, clones above 20 RNA copies held over 97% of molecules; among naive cells, under 1%.

TCRdb redid the calling of the PCR reads with MiXCR, one entry per CDR3 protein. The table shows about 640,000 distinct CDR3 sequences, with about 20% occurring only once. Investigators produced naive CD8 libraries from around 20,000 to 1,000,000 sorted cells, drawing on 10%, 30% or 50% RNA. Naive CD8 T cells, phenotype CD8+CD4-CCR7+CD45RA+, were sorted. Germline assignment: CDR1 DFQATT and CDR2 SNEGSKA (reference sequence). The CDR3 loop spans 13 amino acids. The sequence was collected from a human donor in good health. Some libraries in this study had Jurkat cell RNA spiked in. What was sequenced was naive CD8+ T cells from blood, with Jurkat cell RNA spiked in. The subset denotes: FACS-sorted CD8+CD4-CCR7+CD45RA+ naive T cells. The rearrangement joins TRBV20-1 to TRBJ2-7; 10 bases are shared with TRBD1. In nucleotides, the CDR3 is TGCAGTGCCGAGGGGGACAGGGGCTACGGGCAGTACTTC. Translating gives CSAEGDRGYGQYF.